Each of the 31 T cell receptor beta chains below was sequenced from the same sample in a study of cytomegalovirus exposure and HLA in healthy donors. The PCR had 60 Vbeta and 13 Jbeta primers. TCRdb's copy holds only in-frame clones and misses some; the assay was immunoSEQ multiplex PCR. The sample includes about 120,000 clones, 70% to 90% seen only once; the top ten take more than 1.5%. Sequenced material: PBMCs. All receptors come from a man between 40 and 49 years old in good health and CMV-seronegative.

The table lists this clone with a few counts. The chain carries TRBV2 and TRBJ1-2; tentative D call: TRBD1 (5 bases). V lost 3 bases and J lost 1, with 12 bases in between. The CDR3 runs to 15 residues. Germline V gene sequence: CDR1 SNHLY, CDR2 FYNNEI. The CDR3 is CASSDYVDSNYGYTF. The CDR3 DNA sequence: TGTGCCAGCAGTGATTACGTAGACAGTAACTATGGCTACACCTTC.

CDR3 nucleotides: TGTGCCAGCAGTTTCCTATCAGCCCGGGGGCAGTTCTTC. Its translation is CASSFLSARGQFF. This chain connects TRBV27 to TRBJ2-1, with D tentatively TRBD2 (5 bases). The length of the CDR3 is 13 residues. V lost 3 bases, J lost 12 bases, and 15 bases lay in between. Germline V gene sequence: CDR1 MNHEY, CDR2 SMNVEV (reference sequence).

This clone has a single count. This chain joins TRBV20-1 and TRBJ2-3; tentative D call: TRBD2 (5 bases). The CDR3 contains 11 residues. The germline V gene has CDR1 DFQATT and CDR2 SNEGSKA (reference sequence). The V gene lost 4 bases and the J gene lost 6 bases, with 8 bases spanning the gap. CDR3 region: CSATTGDTQYF. CDR3 coding DNA: TGCAGTGCTACCACGGGGGATACGCAGTATTTT.

This clone was seen once. The same CDR3 can be traced to other DNA sequences in this sample. The V gene is TRBV19, the J gene TRBJ2-1; TRBD1 is a possible D gene (6 bases). V lost 5 bases to trimming and J lost 3 bases, with 11 bases between them. The V gene's germline CDR1 is LNHDA and CDR2 SQIVND (reference sequence). The CDR3 totals 14 residues. The CDR3 DNA is TGTGCCAGTAGTCCCAGGACAGACTACAATGAGCAGTTCTTC. Protein sequence: CASSPRTDYNEQFF.

This chain uses TRBV28 with TRBJ1-2; D is undetermined. CDR3 size: 12 residues. Trimming pared 3 bases from V and 8 bases from J, leaving 10 bases between. Germline CDR1 is MDHEN and CDR2 is SYDVKM. CDR3 residues: CASSFGTRGYTF. For the CDR3, the DNA is TGTGCCAGCAGTTTTGGCACACGAGGCTACACCTTC.

V is TRBV6-4 and J is TRBJ1-1; D perhaps matches TRBD1 (5 bases). V was pared by 6 bases and J by 3 bases, with 14 bases between. The germline CDR1 and CDR2 sequences are MRHNA and SNTAGT. The CDR3 has 14 residues. The CDR3 is CASRLSGGDTEAFF. CDR3 nucleotides: TGTGCCAGCAGGCTTTCGGGGGGGGACACTGAAGCTTTCTTT.

The J gene is TRBJ1-3, the V gene TRBV13; TRBD1 matches 7 bases. CDR1 PRHDT and CDR2 FYEKMQ come from the germline V gene (reference sequence). The CDR3 loop spans 15 amino acids. Trimming at V came to 6 bases and at J to 2 bases, leaving 7 bases not matched to a gene. The CDR3 region is CASRRKGAAGNTIYF. The CDR3 nucleotides are TGTGCCAGCAGACGTAAGGGGGCAGCTGGAAACACCATATATTTT.

The V gene is TRBV29-1, the J gene TRBJ2-1; 8 bases line up with TRBD2. CDR1 and CDR2 (germline): SQVTM, ANQGSEA. The ends lost 3 bases at V and 4 bases at J; junction bases unmatched: 5. The CDR3 consists of 14 residues. The CDR3 DNA sequence: TGCAGCGTTGATGCCGGACTAGCTTACAATGAGCAGTTCTTC. Protein: CSVDAGLAYNEQFF.

CDR3 coding DNA: TGTGCCAGCAGCGGACTAGGGGATAGCACAGATACGCAGTATTTT. It yields the protein CASSGLGDSTDTQYF. V and J are TRBV21-1 and TRBJ2-3; TRBD2 is the table's D call, not checked against the DNA. TRBV21-1 is a pseudogene segment. The CDR3 has 15 residues.

The chain employs TRBV7-6 and TRBJ2-2; TRBD1 agrees at 10 bases. The trim removed 6 bases at V and 3 bases at J, leaving 7 bases unmatched. The CDR3 has 16 residues. Germline values: CDR1 SGHVS, CDR2 FNYEAQ. CDR3 loop: CASSFGTGADTGELFF. CDR3 bases: TGTGCCAGCAGTTTTGGGACAGGGGCGGACACCGGGGAGCTGTTTTTT. Combining the CDR3 with reference TRBV7-6 and TRBJ2-2 gives the whole variable domain GAGVSQSPRYKVTKRGQDVALRCDPISGHVSLYWYRQALGQGPEFLTYFNYEAQQDKSGLPNDRFSAERPEGSISTLTIQRTEQRDSAMYRCASSFGTGADTGELFFGEGSRLTVL.

This chain connects TRBV12-5 to TRBJ1-5; D is perhaps TRBD1 (6 bases). Deletions cut 1 base from V and 4 bases from J, with 17 bases between. Germline CDR1 and CDR2: LGHNT and FRNRAP. The CDR3 runs to 17 residues. The CDR3, as DNA: TGTGCTAGTGGTTTGGCCTCCGTTGCCAGGGGAAATCAGCCCCAGCATTTT. This gives the protein CASGLASVARGNQPQHF. The variable domain in full, completed from reference TRBV12-5 and TRBJ1-5, reads DARVTQTPRHKVTEMGQEVTMRCQPILGHNTVFWYRQTMMQGLELLAYFRNRAPLDDSGMPKDRFSAEMPDATLATLKIQPSEPRDSAVYFCASGLASVARGNQPQHFGDGTRLSIL.

This clone was counted between two and nine times. V gene TRBV7-3 combines with J gene TRBJ1-1; TRBD1 matches 7 bases. Looked up from germline, CDR1 is SGHTA and CDR2 is FQGTGA. J gave up 0 bases and V 1 base, and 5 bases lay outside the gene matches. The CDR3 spans 16 residues. The CDR3 sequence is CASSLRGQSMNTEAFF. In nucleotides, the CDR3 is TGTGCCAGCAGCTTAAGGGGACAGTCAATGAACACTGAAGCTTTCTTT.

The chain links TRBV6-1 to TRBJ1-3; TRBD1 might be the D (6 bases). V dropped 2 bases and J dropped 4 bases, with 12 bases sitting between them. In germline, CDR1 is MNHNS, CDR2 SASEGT. The CDR3 totals 15 residues. In DNA form, the CDR3 reads TGTGCCAGCAGTGAATTTCAGGGGATCGGAAACACCATATATTTT. It encodes CASSEFQGIGNTIYF.

Only a few counts were recorded for this clone. The chain carries TRBV1 and TRBJ1-5; the table's D call, TRBD1, was not checked against the DNA. TRBV1 is a pseudogene. This CDR3 spans 16 amino acids. CDR3 amino acids: CTSSRKLTGVNQPQHF. CDR3 sequence (DNA): TGCACCAGCAGCCGCAAACTGACAGGGGTAAATCAGCCCCAGCATTTT.

The table lists this clone with a few counts. V gene TRBV27 combines with J gene TRBJ1-1; TRBD1 is a possible D gene (6 bases). V was cut by 5 bases and J by 7 bases, with 23 bases left in between. The CDR3 sequence is 16 residues long. Germline CDR1 reads MNHEY; CDR2 reads SMNVEV (reference sequence). This CDR3 is CASSRDKGRLKIEAFF. CDR3 DNA sequence: TGTGCCAGCAGTCGGGACAAGGGACGATTAAAGATTGAAGCTTTCTTT.

The V call is TRBV5-1, the J call TRBJ2-1, with D possibly TRBD2 on 6 matching bases. V was pared by 2 bases and J by 8 bases, with 20 bases between. Germline CDR1 SGHRS, CDR2 YFSETQ. The CDR3 runs 16 residues. The CDR3 loop is CASSFEGTPSRDEQFF. The CDR3 DNA reads TGCGCCAGCAGCTTCGAGGGGACTCCTAGCCGAGATGAGCAGTTCTTC.

The table lists this clone with a count of one. J is TRBJ2-2 and V is TRBV12-5, with D possibly being TRBD2 (5 bases). Deletions cut 0 bases from V and 5 bases from J, with 7 bases between. CDR3 length equals 14 residues. Germline V gene data show CDR1 as LGHNT and CDR2 as FRNRAP. CDR3 nucleotides: TGTGCTAGTGGTTTGGTAGTAGCGACCGGGGAGCTGTTTTTT. Protein sequence: CASGLVVATGELFF.

The chain has TRBV25-1 and TRBJ1-6; TRBD1 agrees at 7 bases. The CDR3 is made up of 14 amino acids. Germline lookup yields CDR1 MGHDK and CDR2 SYGVNS. With 4 bases clipped from V and 7 bases from J, the junction kept 4 bases outside the gene matches. DNA of the CDR3: TGTGCCAGCAGTGGACGACAGGGCAATTCACCCCTCCACTTT. This sequence encodes CASSGRQGNSPLHF.

The V and J genes are TRBV5-4 and TRBJ2-1, with 9 positions matching TRBD2. Germline-derived CDR1 and CDR2 are SGHNT and YYREEE (reference sequence). This CDR3 comprises 18 residues. V dropped 0 bases and J dropped 7; count of bases not matched to a gene: 14. The CDR3 region is CASSLGGSGGASGNEQFF. CDR3 in DNA: TGTGCCAGCAGCTTGGGGGGTAGCGGGGGAGCAAGTGGTAATGAGCAGTTCTTC. Full variable domain (outside the CDR3, taken from reference TRBV5-4 and TRBJ2-1): ETGVTQSPTHLIKTRGQQVTLRCSSQSGHNTVSWYQQALGQGPQFIFQYYREEENGRGNFPPRFSGLQFPNYSSELNVNALELDDSALYLCASSLGGSGGASGNEQFFGPGTRLTVL.

This clone was counted a few times. This rearrangement joins TRBV28 to TRBJ2-1; TRBD2 matches 8 bases. The germline V gene has CDR1 MDHEN and CDR2 SYDVKM. Losses at the gene ends were 7 bases for V and 4 bases for J; bases not matched to a gene: 12. The CDR3 runs to 16 residues. The CDR3: CASTPSETSAYNEQFF. The CDR3 DNA reads TGTGCCAGCACCCCCTCCGAGACTAGCGCATACAATGAGCAGTTCTTC.

V and J are TRBV6-5 and TRBJ1-2; TRBD1 might be the D (5 bases). The CDR3 spans 13 residues. With 4 bases removed from V and 4 bases from J, the gap between germline ends came to 10 bases. Germline CDR1 reads MNHEY; CDR2 reads SVGAGI. CDR3 residues: CASSSLTGYGYTF. CDR3 nucleotide sequence: TGTGCCAGCAGTTCTTTAACAGGCTATGGCTACACCTTC.

This chain joins TRBV27 and TRBJ2-5; TRBD1 agrees at 9 bases. The DNA end favors TRBJ2-7, so the J call may be wrong. This CDR3 comprises 14 residues. The germline gives CDR1 MNHEY, CDR2 SMNVEV (reference sequence). This chain's CDR3 is CASARQGEKYEQYF. The CDR3 DNA sequence: TGTGCCAGCGCCCGACAGGGGGAAAAGTACGAGCAGTACTTC.

The rearrangement links TRBV4-3 to TRBJ2-2, with TRBD2 identical over 12 bases. Looked up from germline, CDR1 is LGHNA and CDR2 is YSLEER. The CDR3 runs to 17 residues. The trim removed 3 bases at V and 4 bases at J, leaving 6 bases unmatched. CDR3 amino acids: CASSHRLAGDLTGELFF. In DNA form, the CDR3 reads TGCGCCAGCAGCCACCGACTAGCGGGAGATCTCACCGGGGAGCTGTTTTTT.

The chain recombines TRBV6-1 with TRBJ1-3, with 8 bases fitting TRBD1. With V trimmed by 2 bases and J by 0 bases, 6 bases remained unmatched. The CDR3 spans 17 residues. Germline CDR1 is MNHNS and CDR2 is SASEGT. CDR3 region: CASSESLDRDSGNTIYF. CDR3 nucleotide sequence: TGTGCCAGCAGTGAATCCTTGGACAGGGACTCTGGAAACACCATATATTTT.

CDR3 residues: CASSLNRQFHGYTF. CDR3 coding DNA: TGCGCCAGCAGCTTAAATAGACAGTTTCATGGCTACACCTTC. The chain has TRBV5-1 and TRBJ1-2; D is possibly TRBD1 (5 bases). V was clipped by 2 bases and J by 6 bases, with 14 bases between them. The CDR3 length is 14 residues. The V gene's germline CDR1 is SGHRS and CDR2 YFSETQ.

The chain recombines TRBV27 with TRBJ1-5; no firm D call. V gave up 3 bases and J gave up 1 base, with 10 bases separating them. Per the germline V gene, CDR1 is MNHEY and CDR2 is SMNVEV (reference sequence). The CDR3 runs to 15 residues. This CDR3 reads CASSLFGVSNQPQHF. CDR3 nucleotide sequence: TGTGCCAGCAGTTTGTTCGGGGTGAGCAATCAGCCCCAGCATTTT.

This chain joins TRBV27 and TRBJ2-3; 9 bases align to TRBD2. The CDR3 length is 20 residues. In germline, CDR1 is MNHEY, CDR2 SMNVEV (reference sequence). Trimming took 1 base from V and 0 from J; bases not matched to a gene: 14. This CDR3 reads CASSLLWREGSSSSTDTQYF. In DNA, the CDR3 is TGTGCCAGCAGTTTATTGTGGCGGGAGGGCTCCTCTTCTAGCACAGATACGCAGTATTTT.

The chain combines TRBV29-1 with TRBJ2-7; D not resolved. The germline CDR1 and CDR2 sequences are SQVTM and ANQGSEA. The germline V and J ends were trimmed by 0 bases and 0 bases, with 3 bases remaining between them. The CDR3 is made up of 12 amino acids. As DNA, the CDR3 is TGCAGCGTTGAAGACGGCTCCTACGAGCAGTACTTC. Translation: CSVEDGSYEQYF.

The rearrangement links TRBV11-2 to TRBJ1-2; D is uncertain. Deletions cut 4 bases from V and 2 bases from J, with 11 bases between. The CDR3 has 14 amino acids. CDR1 and CDR2 from the germline V gene are SGHAT and FQNNGV. In DNA form, the CDR3 reads TGTGCCAGCAGCTCATTCATAACAAACTATGGCTACACCTTC. Translating gives CASSSFITNYGYTF.

This chain links TRBV19 with TRBJ1-1, with a tentative D call TRBD1 (5 bases). V shed 7 bases and J shed 1 base, with 13 bases lying between them. The CDR3 is 14 residues long. In germline, CDR1 is LNHDA, CDR2 SQIVND (reference sequence). The CDR3 loop reads CASNLGVANTEAFF. The DNA of the CDR3 is TGTGCCAGTAACCTAGGGGTGGCGAACACTGAAGCTTTCTTT.

This sequence joins TRBV19 and TRBJ1-5; D ambiguous. V lost 7 bases and J 2 bases, leaving 24 bases between the germline ends. This CDR3 has 18 residues. Germline loops: CDR1 LNHDA, CDR2 SQIVND (reference sequence). Here the CDR3 DNA reads TGTGCCAGTAACGCTCAAATCCCAGCGAGTACGGGCAATCAGCCCCAGCATTTT. Amino acid sequence: CASNAQIPASTGNQPQHF.